A single sample is the source of the 8 T cell receptor beta chains below, sequenced in a study of shared clonotypes between healthy human individuals. Profiled with immunoSEQ multiplex PCR; TCRdb holds only in-frame clones, not every one. The sample carries more than 2,000,000 clones, 90% to 95% recorded once. Material for sequencing was naive CD4+ T cells sorted from blood. As to subset: CD45RA+ positively selected. These TCRs come from a man younger than 30 in good health.

Of note for this clone: Other DNA sequences in the sample encode the same CDR3. This chain links TRBV5-4 with TRBJ2-3, with 11 bases identical to TRBD2. This CDR3 has 16 amino acids. Trimming at V came to 0 bases and at J to 2 bases, leaving 2 bases not matched to a gene. Germline V lookup: CDR1 SGHNT, CDR2 YYREEE (reference sequence). The DNA for the CDR3 is TGTGCCAGCAGCTTGGGACTAGCGGGATACACAGATACGCAGTATTTT. As protein: CASSLGLAGYTDTQYF.

The chain recombines TRBV4-2 with TRBJ2-5, with a weak D call TRBD2 (7 bases). The CDR3 covers 15 residues. Germline V gene lookup returns CDR1 LGHNA and CDR2 YNFKEQ. V dropped 5 bases and J dropped 1 base, with 14 bases sitting between them. The CDR3 here is CASSKGGALQETQYF. Written as DNA, the CDR3 is TGTGCCAGCAGCAAAGGGGGGGCCCTCCAAGAGACCCAGTACTTC.

This clone was recorded only once. The chain uses TRBV6-5 and TRBJ2-1; TRBD2 matches 7 bases. Germline CDR1 and CDR2: MNHEY and SVGAGI. The CDR3 runs 16 residues. After removal of 0 bases from V and 2 bases from J, the junction contained 4 bases not matched to a gene. CDR3 in DNA: TGTGCCAGCAGTTACTCCTCTAGCGGAGCCTACAATGAGCAGTTCTTC. Amino acids: CASSYSSSGAYNEQFF.

Turning to this clone: This sample also contains other DNA sequences that code for the same CDR3. The genes are TRBV7-9 and TRBJ2-7, with D unresolved. There are 14 residues in the CDR3. V shed 0 bases and J shed 2 bases, with 8 bases lying between them. Looked up from germline, CDR1 is SEHNR and CDR2 is FQNEAQ (reference sequence). The CDR3 DNA is TGTGCCAGCAGCTTAGCAGGTGGGACCTACGAGCAGTACTTC. Encoded protein: CASSLAGGTYEQYF.

The rearrangement links TRBV9 to TRBJ1-2, with D maybe TRBD1 (5 bases). The CDR3 has 16 amino acids. Germline loops: CDR1 SGDLS, CDR2 YYNGEE. V was cut by 0 bases and J by 10 bases, with 22 bases left in between. CDR3 sequence (DNA): TGTGCCAGCAGCGTAGGTTTGGGGGATATCAACCCAATCTACACCTTC. Its translation: CASSVGLGDINPIYTF.

V gene TRBV4-1 combines with J gene TRBJ2-5; D gene unclear. The V gene lost 4 bases and the J gene lost 0 bases, with 6 bases spanning the gap. The CDR3 runs 13 residues. CDR1 MGHRA and CDR2 YSYEKL come from the germline V gene. CDR3 sequence (DNA): TGCGCCAGCAGCCTGGGGTACCAAGAGACCCAGTACTTC. It is translated as CASSLGYQETQYF.

This chain links TRBV28 with TRBJ1-2; a weak D match, TRBD1 (6 bases). Trimming took off 3 bases at V and 5 bases at J, with 10 bases between the two ends. This CDR3 region has 13 residues. Germline loops: CDR1 MDHEN, CDR2 SYDVKM. CDR3 bases: TGTGCCAGCAGTTTCGGGACAAGATATGGCTACACCTTC. It specifies CASSFGTRYGYTF.

The V and J genes are TRBV5-1 and TRBJ2-5, with TRBD2 matching over 7 bases. V shed 3 bases, J shed 0 bases, and the junction held 5 bases outside the gene matches. The CDR3 totals 15 residues. CDR1 is SGHRS and CDR2 is YFSETQ in the germline V gene. CDR3 residues: CASSSGGTNQETQYF. The CDR3 nucleotides are TGCGCCAGCAGCTCGGGAGGCACCAACCAAGAGACCCAGTACTTC.